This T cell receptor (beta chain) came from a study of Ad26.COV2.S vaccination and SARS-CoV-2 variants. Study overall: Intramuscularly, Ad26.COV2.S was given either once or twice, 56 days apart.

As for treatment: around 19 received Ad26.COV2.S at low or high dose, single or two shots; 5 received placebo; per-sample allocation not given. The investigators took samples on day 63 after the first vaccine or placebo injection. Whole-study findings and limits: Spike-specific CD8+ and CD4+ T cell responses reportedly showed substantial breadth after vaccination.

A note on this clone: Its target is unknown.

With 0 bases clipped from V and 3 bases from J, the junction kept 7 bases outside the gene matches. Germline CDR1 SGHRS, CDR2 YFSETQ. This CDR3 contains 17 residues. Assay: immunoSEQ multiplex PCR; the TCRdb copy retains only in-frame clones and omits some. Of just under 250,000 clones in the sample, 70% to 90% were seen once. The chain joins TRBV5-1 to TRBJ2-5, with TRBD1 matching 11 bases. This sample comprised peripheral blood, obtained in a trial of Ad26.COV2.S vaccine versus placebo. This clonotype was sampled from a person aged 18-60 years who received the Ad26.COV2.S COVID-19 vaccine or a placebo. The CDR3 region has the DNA TGCGCCAGCAGCTTGGCTGTTGGGACAGGGGGTGAAGAGACCCAGTACTTC. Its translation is CASSLAVGTGGEETQYF.